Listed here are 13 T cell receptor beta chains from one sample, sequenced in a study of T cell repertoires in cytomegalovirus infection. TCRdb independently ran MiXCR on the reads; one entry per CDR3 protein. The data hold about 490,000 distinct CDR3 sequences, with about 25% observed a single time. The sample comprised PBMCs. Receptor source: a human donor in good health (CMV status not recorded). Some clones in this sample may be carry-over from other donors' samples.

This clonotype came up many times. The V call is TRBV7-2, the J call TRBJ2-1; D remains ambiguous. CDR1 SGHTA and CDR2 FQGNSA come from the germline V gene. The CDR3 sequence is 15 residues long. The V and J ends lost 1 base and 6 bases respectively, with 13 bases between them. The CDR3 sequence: CASSLGAVLINEQFF. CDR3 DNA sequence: TGTGCCAGCAGCTTAGGGGCGGTCCTGATCAATGAGCAGTTCTTC.

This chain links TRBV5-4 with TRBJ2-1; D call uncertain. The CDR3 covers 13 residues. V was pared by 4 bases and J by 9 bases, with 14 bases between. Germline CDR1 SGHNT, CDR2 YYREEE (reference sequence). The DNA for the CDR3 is TGTGCCAGCAGCGTGGACGGGTACGGTGAGCAGTTCTTC. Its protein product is CASSVDGYGEQFF. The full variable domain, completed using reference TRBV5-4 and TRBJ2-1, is ETGVTQSPTHLIKTRGQQVTLRCSSQSGHNTVSWYQQALGQGPQFIFQYYREEENGRGNFPPRFSGLQFPNYSSELNVNALELDDSALYLCASSVDGYGEQFFGPGTRLTVL.

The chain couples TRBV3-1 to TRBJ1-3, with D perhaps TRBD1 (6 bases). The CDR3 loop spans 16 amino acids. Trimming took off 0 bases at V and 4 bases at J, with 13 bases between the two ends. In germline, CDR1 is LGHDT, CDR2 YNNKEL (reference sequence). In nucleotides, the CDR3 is TGTGCCAGCAGCCAAGACCTTAACCAGGGGGGAAACACCATATATTTT. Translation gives CASSQDLNQGGNTIYF.

The CDR3 is CASSLGGLRPDTQYF. The CDR3 region has the DNA TGTGCCAGCAGCTTAGGTGGACTCCGCCCAGATACGCAGTATTTT. This chain connects TRBV13 to TRBJ2-3; D possibly corresponds to TRBD2 (5 bases). V shed 0 bases and J shed 4 bases, with 11 bases lying between them. From germline, CDR1 is PRHDT and CDR2 FYEKMQ (reference sequence). This CDR3 has 15 amino acids. The whole variable domain, filled in from reference TRBV13 and TRBJ2-3, reads AAGVIQSPRHLIKEKRETATLKCYPIPRHDTVYWYQQGPGQDPQFLISFYEKMQSDKGSIPDRFSAQQFSDYHSELNMSSLELGDSALYFCASSLGGLRPDTQYFGPGTRLTVL.

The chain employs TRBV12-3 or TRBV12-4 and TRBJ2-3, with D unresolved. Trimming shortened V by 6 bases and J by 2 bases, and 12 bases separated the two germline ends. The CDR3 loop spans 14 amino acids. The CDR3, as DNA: TGTGCCAGCAGATCCTTCCCAAACACAGATACGCAGTATTTT. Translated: CASRSFPNTDTQYF.

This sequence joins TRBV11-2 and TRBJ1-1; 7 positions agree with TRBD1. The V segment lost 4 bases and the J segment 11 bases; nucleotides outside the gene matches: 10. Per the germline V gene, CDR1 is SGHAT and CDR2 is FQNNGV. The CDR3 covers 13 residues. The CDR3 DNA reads TGTGCCAGCAGCTCCCTGGAGACAGGGTGGGCTTTCTTT. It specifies CASSSLETGWAFF.

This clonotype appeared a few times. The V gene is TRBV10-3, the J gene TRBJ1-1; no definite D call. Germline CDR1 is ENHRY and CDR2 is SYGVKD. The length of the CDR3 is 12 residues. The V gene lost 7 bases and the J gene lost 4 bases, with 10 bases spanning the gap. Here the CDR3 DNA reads TGTGCCATCATAGGTGATGGCACTGAAGCTTTCTTT. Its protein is CAIIGDGTEAFF.

The CDR3 DNA follows: TGTGCCAGCAGCCCCTTGATCAGGGGTGGGGAGCAGTTCTTC. This sequence encodes CASSPLIRGGEQFF. The rearrangement links TRBV3-1 to TRBJ2-1; D is perhaps TRBD1 (6 bases). Trimming pared 4 bases from V and 10 bases from J, leaving 17 bases between. Germline CDR1 and CDR2: LGHDT and YNNKEL (reference sequence). This CDR3 is built from 14 residues.

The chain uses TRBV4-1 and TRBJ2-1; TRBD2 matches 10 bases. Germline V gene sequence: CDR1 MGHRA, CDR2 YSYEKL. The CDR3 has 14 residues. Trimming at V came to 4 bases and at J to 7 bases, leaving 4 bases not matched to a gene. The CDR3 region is CASSRTSGVNEQFF. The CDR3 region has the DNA TGCGCCAGCAGCCGAACTAGCGGGGTTAATGAGCAGTTCTTC.

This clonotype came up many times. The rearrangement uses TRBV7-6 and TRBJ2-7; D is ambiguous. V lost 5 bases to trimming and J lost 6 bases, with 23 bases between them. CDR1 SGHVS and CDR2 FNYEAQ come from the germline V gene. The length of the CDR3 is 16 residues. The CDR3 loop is CASSADFYGLLIEQYF. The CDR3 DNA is TGTGCCAGCAGCGCTGATTTCTATGGGCTCCTTATCGAGCAGTACTTC.

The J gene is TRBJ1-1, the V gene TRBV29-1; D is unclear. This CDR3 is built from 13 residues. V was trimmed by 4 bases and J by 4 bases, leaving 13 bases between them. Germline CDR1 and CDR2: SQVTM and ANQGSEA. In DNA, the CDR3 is TGCAGCGTTGGTATAGAAGTAGGCACTGAAGCTTTCTTT. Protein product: CSVGIEVGTEAFF.

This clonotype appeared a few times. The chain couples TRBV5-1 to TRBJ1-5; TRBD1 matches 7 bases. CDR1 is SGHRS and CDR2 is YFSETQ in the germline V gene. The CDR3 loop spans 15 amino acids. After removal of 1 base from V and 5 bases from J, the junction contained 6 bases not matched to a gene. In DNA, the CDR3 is TGCGCCAGCAGCTTGCGGGGACAGTCGGATCAGCCCCAGCATTTT. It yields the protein CASSLRGQSDQPQHF.

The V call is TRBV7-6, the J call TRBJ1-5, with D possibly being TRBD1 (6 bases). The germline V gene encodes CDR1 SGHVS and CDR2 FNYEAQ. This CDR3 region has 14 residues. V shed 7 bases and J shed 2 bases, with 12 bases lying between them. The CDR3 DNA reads TGTGCCAGCACCAGGGGCGCCGGCAATCAGCCCCAGCATTTT. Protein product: CASTRGAGNQPQHF.